This paragraph covers one T cell receptor (beta chain) sequence. The antigen is unknown. The data stem from a study of CXCR3-negative and CXCR3-positive naive CD8 T cells. Study information: Across all libraries, TRB reads numbered roughly 140 million, with about 1.5 +/- 0.3 million in each library.

Naive cells were sorted as CD45RO-, CCR7+, CD27+ and CD95-. Study conclusions and caveats: Because surface CD5 did not distinguish the naive subsets, TCR strength was inferred from TRB CDR3 properties. More hydrophobic TRB CDR3s were found in CXCR3-positive naive cells than in CXCR3-negative naive cells. TRBV-TRBJ usage was similar across naive CXCR3 subsets but distinct in memory cells.

The method, 5' RACE with UMI labels, was used to prepare the TRB cDNA libraries. With the 5' RACE reads reprocessed, TCRdb shows one record per CDR3 protein and no DNA. The sample totals about 120,000 distinct CDR3 sequences; its top ten clones hold about 0.61%. This receptor was taken from a human donor in good health. Some clones in this sample may be carry-over from other donors' samples. The material sequenced was naive CXCR3+ CD8+ T cells from blood. Sample subset: CD45RO-CCR7+CD27+CD95- naive CD8+ T cells expressing CXCR3 (TNR3+).

The CDR3 is CASSPYKHTEAFF. The chain carries TRBV14 and TRBJ1-1. CDR3 length equals 13 residues. CDR1 SGHDN and CDR2 FVKESK come from the germline V gene.